This entry lists 21 T cell receptor beta chains sequenced from one sample in a study of human T cells and chemical hapten exposure. From the RACE reads, TCRdb called clonotypes with MiXCR, one entry per CDR3 protein. The repertoire includes 250,000 or so distinct CDR3 sequences, more than 6.5% of them detected once, and under 2.5% sits in the top ten. Documented time point: pre-sensitization, week 0. The treatment here: therapeutic diphenylcyclopropenone sensitization with weekly scalp DPC. The sequencing used whole blood, collected in connection with sensitization to the hapten diphenylcyclopropenone (DPC). The source of these receptors is a woman in her thirties or forties with alopecia areata. Some clones in this sample may be carry-over from other donors' samples.

The chain uses TRBV29-1 and TRBJ2-3, with D possibly being TRBD2 (6 bases). The CDR3 length is 14 residues. The V gene lost 6 bases and the J gene lost 2 bases, with 15 bases spanning the gap. CDR1 is SQVTM and CDR2 is ANQGSEA in the germline V gene. The CDR3 sequence is CSVLPGLVTDTQYF. CDR3 DNA: TGCAGCGTCCTACCGGGACTGGTCACAGATACGCAGTATTTT.

This clonotype has at least ten counts. The J gene is TRBJ1-4, the V gene TRBV27; no firm D call. Germline assignment: CDR1 MNHEY and CDR2 SMNVEV (reference sequence). CDR3 length: 14 amino acids. The V end was cut by 4 bases, the J end by 4 bases, with 10 bases between. The CDR3 loop reads CASSWRALNEKLFF. DNA for the CDR3: TGTGCCAGCAGTTGGCGGGCGCTTAATGAAAAACTGTTTTTT.

The chain employs TRBV14 and TRBJ2-1, with D unclear. This CDR3 has 14 amino acids. Germline CDR1 reads SGHDN; CDR2 reads FVKESK. Trimming took 3 bases from V and 6 from J, leaving 12 bases between them. The CDR3 nucleotides are TGTGCCAGCAGCCAGGTCCGACTTGGCAATGAGCAGTTCTTC. Translation gives CASSQVRLGNEQFF.

Only a few counts were recorded for this clonotype. CDR3 in amino acids: CASSAWTSGRGLRTDTQYF. Here the CDR3 DNA reads TGCGCCAGCAGCGCCTGGACTAGCGGGAGAGGGTTAAGGACAGATACGCAGTATTTT. The V and J genes are TRBV5-1 and TRBJ2-3, with 13 bases fitting TRBD2. CDR3 length equals 19 residues. Unmatched junction bases numbered 14, after V lost 4 bases and J lost 3 bases. Germline CDR1 and CDR2: SGHRS and YFSETQ.

CDR3: CASSLEGLQGENEQYF. CDR3 bases: TGTGCCAGCAGCTTAGAAGGGCTGCAGGGGGAGAACGAGCAGTACTTC. The V and J genes are TRBV7-9 and TRBJ2-7, with 7 bases fitting TRBD1. V was clipped by 1 base and J by 5 bases; unmatched bases: 11. Germline V gene sequence: CDR1 SEHNR, CDR2 FQNEAQ (reference sequence). The CDR3 totals 16 residues.

Many counts were recorded for this clonotype. V usage is TRBV29-1 and J usage is TRBJ2-5; a possible D gene is TRBD1 (5 bases). This CDR3 region has 11 residues. Germline V gene data show CDR1 as SQVTM and CDR2 as ANQGSEA. Deletions cut 6 bases from V and 2 bases from J, with 7 bases between. DNA for the CDR3: TGCAGCGTGACAGTTCAAGAGACCCAGTACTTC. This sequence encodes CSVTVQETQYF.

The chain recombines TRBV18 with TRBJ2-3; D is possibly TRBD2 (5 bases). CDR3 length: 16 residues. Trimming left V 3 bases short and J 1 base short, with 14 bases between. Germline CDR1 is KGHSH and CDR2 is LQKENI. As DNA, the CDR3 is TGTGCCAGCTCACCGCCCCTGGGAGCTGGCACAGATACGCAGTATTTT. Translation: CASSPPLGAGTDTQYF.

This clonotype was seen a few times. The gene calls are TRBV3-1 and TRBJ1-1; D gene ambiguous. This CDR3 has 12 residues. Trimming removed 1 base from V and 2 bases from J, with 2 bases in between. Germline lookup yields CDR1 LGHDT and CDR2 YNNKEL (reference sequence). CDR3 loop: CASSQVNTEAFF. CDR3 nucleotide sequence: TGTGCCAGCAGCCAAGTTAACACTGAAGCTTTCTTT.

The chain carries TRBV3-1 and TRBJ2-1; 11 bases are a match to TRBD2. The CDR3 runs to 16 residues. Per the germline V gene, CDR1 is LGHDT and CDR2 is YNNKEL (reference sequence). J gave up 2 bases and V 4 bases, and 4 bases lay outside the gene matches. CDR3 sequence (DNA): TGTGCCAGCAGCCCTTTAGCGGGAGGGGCCTACAATGAGCAGTTCTTC. Translated: CASSPLAGGAYNEQFF.

This chain joins TRBV27 and TRBJ2-2; the D gene is possibly TRBD2 (5 bases). Germline loops: CDR1 MNHEY, CDR2 SMNVEV (reference sequence). V was trimmed by 2 bases and J by 5 bases, leaving 9 bases between them. The CDR3 sequence is 14 residues long. The CDR3 coding sequence is TGTGCCAGCAGTTTACGGGGATCTACCGGGGAGCTGTTTTTT. Protein product: CASSLRGSTGELFF.

This clonotype came up many times. V is TRBV9 and J is TRBJ2-1; 8 nucleotides line up with TRBD2. Germline assignment: CDR1 SGDLS and CDR2 YYNGEE. CDR3 size: 17 residues. The junction had 8 bases not matched to a gene; V was cut back by 0 bases and J by 3 bases. The CDR3 bases are TGTGCCAGCAGCGTAGATCCCAGCGGGAGTTTCTACAATGAGCAGTTCTTC. Encoded protein: CASSVDPSGSFYNEQFF.

This sequence joins TRBV4-1 and TRBJ2-1; D uncertain. This CDR3 is 13 amino acids long. V gave up 0 bases and J gave up 6 bases, with 6 bases separating them. Per the germline V gene, CDR1 is MGHRA and CDR2 is YSYEKL. The CDR3, as DNA: TGCGCCAGCAGCCAAGATATCCGCAATGAGCAGTTCTTC. Translated: CASSQDIRNEQFF.

The rearrangement uses TRBV6-1 and TRBJ1-6; D remains ambiguous. The CDR3 totals 19 residues. V dropped 5 bases and J dropped 3 bases, with 23 bases sitting between them. Germline V gene sequence: CDR1 MNHNS, CDR2 SASEGT. The chain's CDR3 is CASSPYRREGIGYNSPLHF. In DNA, the CDR3 is TGTGCCAGCAGTCCCTATCGACGAGAGGGAATCGGCTATAATTCACCCCTCCACTTT.

The sample holds many counts of this clonotype. The chain carries TRBV20-1 and TRBJ2-3, with D perhaps TRBD1 (6 bases). Trimming removed 5 bases from V and 2 bases from J, with 14 bases in between. Germline V gene data show CDR1 as DFQATT and CDR2 as SNEGSKA (reference sequence). The CDR3 sequence is 14 residues long. CDR3 loop: CSAGGVAPTDTQYF. The DNA of the CDR3 is TGCAGTGCTGGGGGCGTTGCTCCCACAGATACGCAGTATTTT.

This clonotype showed up just a few times. The V gene is TRBV9, the J gene TRBJ2-5; TRBD1 aligns across 7 bases. The CDR3 runs to 16 residues. The germline CDR1 and CDR2 sequences are SGDLS and YYNGEE. Trimming at V came to 0 bases and at J to 5 bases, leaving 10 bases not matched to a gene. Here the CDR3 reads CASSVGGQPSVETQYF. CDR3 nucleotides: TGTGCCAGCAGCGTAGGGGGACAGCCCTCAGTTGAGACCCAGTACTTC.

This clonotype was seen only a few times. The chain uses TRBV5-1 and TRBJ2-3, with a weak D call TRBD2 (5 bases). The germline V and J ends were trimmed by 0 bases and 8 bases, with 7 bases remaining between them. CDR3 length: 12 residues. In germline, CDR1 is SGHRS, CDR2 YFSETQ. CDR3 coding DNA: TGCGCCAGCAGCTTGGTTGAGGGTACGCAGTATTTT. This translates into CASSLVEGTQYF. The full variable domain, rest sourced from reference TRBV5-1 and TRBJ2-3, is KAGVTQTPRYLIKTRGQQVTLSCSPISGHRSVSWYQQTPGQGLQFLFEYFSETQRNKGNFPGRFSGRQFSNSRSEMNVSTLELGDSALYLCASSLVEGTQYFGPGTRLTVL.

This clonotype was observed once. V usage is TRBV5-1 and J usage is TRBJ2-1; TRBD2 aligns across 14 bases. Trimming removed 4 bases from V and 8 bases from J; junction bases left unmatched: 5. This CDR3 spans 15 amino acids. Germline CDR1 reads SGHRS; CDR2 reads YFSETQ. The CDR3 sequence is CASSPGLAGGHEQFF. DNA of the CDR3: TGCGCCAGCAGCCCCGGACTAGCGGGAGGTCATGAGCAGTTCTTC.

There are a few counts of this clonotype. The chain has TRBV7-9 and TRBJ1-2; D remains unclear. Germline V gene data show CDR1 as SEHNR and CDR2 as FQNEAQ (reference sequence). The CDR3 is made up of 14 amino acids. The V and J ends lost 5 bases and 3 bases respectively, with 13 bases between them. CDR3 in amino acids: CASSESVRYYGYTF. CDR3 nucleotide sequence: TGTGCCAGCAGCGAAAGTGTGAGATACTATGGCTACACCTTC.

This clonotype was seen many times. The chain couples TRBV28 to TRBJ2-7; 8 bases line up with TRBD2. Germline lookup yields CDR1 MDHEN and CDR2 SYDVKM. The CDR3 is 15 residues long. J lost 0 bases, V lost 4 bases, and 5 bases had no gene match. CDR3 in amino acids: CASSSNSGISYEQYF. CDR3 bases: TGTGCCAGCAGTTCGAATAGCGGGATCTCCTACGAGCAGTACTTC.

The rearrangement links TRBV9 to TRBJ2-3; D is undetermined. Trimming pared 1 base from V and 4 bases from J, leaving 7 bases between. Germline loops: CDR1 SGDLS, CDR2 YYNGEE. The CDR3 loop spans 13 amino acids. CDR3 loop: CASSVIVADTQYF. As DNA, the CDR3 is TGTGCCAGCAGCGTAATTGTAGCAGATACGCAGTATTTT.

The chain combines TRBV30 with TRBJ2-1; TRBD1 matches 10 bases. Germline V lookup: CDR1 GTSNPN, CDR2 SVGIG (reference sequence). This CDR3 spans 15 amino acids. The V segment lost 2 bases and the J segment 7 bases; nucleotides outside the gene matches: 8. The chain's CDR3 is CAWSTGQGRLNEQFF. In DNA form, the CDR3 reads TGTGCCTGGAGTACGGGACAGGGGAGGTTGAATGAGCAGTTCTTC.